The 26 T cell receptor beta chains given below trace back to one sample, sequenced in a study of cytomegalovirus exposure and HLA in healthy donors. With 60 Vbeta and 13 Jbeta primers, the PCR was carried out. Measured with immunoSEQ multiplex PCR; TCRdb has only the in-frame clones, and not every one. The data contain 180,000 or so clones, less than 85% of them singletons. The sequenced sample was PBMCs. The receptors were gathered from a male donor in good health and CMV-seronegative.

The chain recombines TRBV28 with TRBJ2-7, with D tentatively TRBD2 (5 bases). V dropped 6 bases and J dropped 4 bases, with 13 bases sitting between them. The CDR3 has 13 amino acids. Germline V CDR1 and CDR2: MDHEN, SYDVKM. DNA for the CDR3: TGTGCCAGCAGCCCCAGCCCGGGGTACGAGCAGTACTTC. This translates into CASSPSPGYEQYF.

V is TRBV6-5 and J is TRBJ1-1, with TRBD1 identical over 7 bases. V trimming: 5 bases; J trimming: 5 bases; junction bases outside the gene matches: 11. This CDR3 is 15 amino acids long. Germline V lookup: CDR1 MNHEY, CDR2 SVGAGI. In nucleotides, the CDR3 is TGTGCCAGCAGTCCAAACAGGGGCGGAGGGACTGAAGCTTTCTTT. Encoded protein: CASSPNRGGGTEAFF.

This chain connects TRBV4-1 to TRBJ2-7; D remains ambiguous. The germline V and J ends were trimmed by 1 base and 0 bases, with 10 bases remaining between them. This CDR3 is 15 amino acids long. Per germline, CDR1 MGHRA and CDR2 YSYEKL. CDR3 in DNA: TGCGCCAGCAGCCAAGCCTACAGTGCCTCCTACGAGCAGTACTTC. It encodes CASSQAYSASYEQYF.

The chain couples TRBV28 to TRBJ1-1; weak D call: TRBD1 (6 bases). This CDR3 has 15 amino acids. Looked up from germline, CDR1 is MDHEN and CDR2 is SYDVKM. V was cut by 5 bases and J by 6 bases, with 19 bases left in between. CDR3 protein: CASSPWGGGVPEAFF. Here the CDR3 DNA reads TGTGCCAGCAGTCCTTGGGGAGGGGGGGTGCCTGAAGCTTTCTTT.

In its sample, this clone was seen a few times. The rearrangement uses TRBV11-2 and TRBJ1-5; D perhaps matches TRBD1 (5 bases). Germline V CDR1 and CDR2: SGHAT, FQNNGV. V dropped 5 bases and J dropped 4 bases, with 15 bases sitting between them. CDR3 length: 15 residues. The DNA of the CDR3 is TGTGCCAGCAGCCCCGGAGACAGAGTAAATCAGCCCCAGCATTTT. This sequence encodes CASSPGDRVNQPQHF.

The rearrangement uses TRBV9 and TRBJ2-2; 9 nucleotides match TRBD1. After removal of 5 bases from V and 1 base from J, the junction contained 3 bases not matched to a gene. In germline, CDR1 is SGDLS, CDR2 YYNGEE. The CDR3 has 15 residues. Here the CDR3 reads CASRQGARNTGELFF. Here the CDR3 DNA reads TGTGCCAGCAGACAGGGGGCGCGGAACACCGGGGAGCTGTTTTTT.

In regard to this clone: The junction shows a germline mismatch at one end, possibly a read error. The chain employs TRBV5-1 and TRBJ1-2, with a tentative D call TRBD1 (5 bases). The CDR3 totals 12 residues. Germline CDR1 reads SGHRS; CDR2 reads YFSETQ. CDR3 sequence (DNA): TGCGCCAGCAGAATAGGGGTAGGGAATTTGTACTTC. Encoded protein: CASRIGVGNLYF.

The chain is built from TRBV11-3 and TRBJ2-3; 12 bases align to TRBD2. This CDR3 comprises 17 residues. Trimming cost V 2 bases and J 5 bases; bases outside gene matches: 8. The germline V gene encodes CDR1 SGHNT and CDR2 YENEEA. The CDR3 DNA reads as TGTGCCAGCAGCTTAAATCTAGCGGGAGGGCCGGGAGATACGCAGTATTTT. This sequence encodes CASSLNLAGGPGDTQYF.

This rearrangement joins TRBV5-1 to TRBJ1-6; 10 bases align to TRBD1. CDR3 length: 15 residues. Germline values: CDR1 SGHRS, CDR2 YFSETQ. Germline trimming cut 4 bases from V and 8 bases from J; bases unmatched to any gene: 6. In DNA, the CDR3 is TGCGCCAGCAGCCCCGAGGGACAGGGGTATTCACCCCTCCACTTT. Its protein is CASSPEGQGYSPLHF.

This chain connects TRBV5-1 to TRBJ2-7, with D maybe TRBD2 (6 bases). The V end was cut by 1 base, the J end by 7 bases, with 12 bases between. CDR1 SGHRS and CDR2 YFSETQ come from the germline V gene. CDR3 length equals 13 residues. The CDR3 reads CASSLSEGREQYF. CDR3 bases: TGCGCCAGCAGCTTGAGTGAAGGGAGGGAGCAGTACTTC. Using reference TRBV5-1 and TRBJ2-7 for the parts outside the CDR3, the full variable domain is KAGVTQTPRYLIKTRGQQVTLSCSPISGHRSVSWYQQTPGQGLQFLFEYFSETQRNKGNFPGRFSGRQFSNSRSEMNVSTLELGDSALYLCASSLSEGREQYFGPGTRLTVT.

The CDR3 nucleotides read TGCAGCCTTGGGGCCTCCTACGAGCAGTACTTC. Its translation is CSLGASYEQYF. The V call is TRBV20-1, the J call TRBJ2-7, with D perhaps TRBD1 (5 bases). The CDR3 has 11 residues. The V gene's germline CDR1 is DFQATT and CDR2 SNEGSKA (reference sequence).

This clone was counted once. The chain combines TRBV28 with TRBJ2-1; D is uncertain. CDR1 MDHEN and CDR2 SYDVKM come from the germline V gene. The V gene lost 7 bases and the J gene lost 2 bases, with 12 bases spanning the gap. The CDR3 covers 14 residues. The CDR3 nucleotides are TGTGCCAGCAATCGCCACCCTACCTACAATGAGCAGTTCTTC. Protein product: CASNRHPTYNEQFF. The whole variable domain, filled in from reference TRBV28 and TRBJ2-1, reads DVKVTQSSRYLVKRTGEKVFLECVQDMDHENMFWYRQDPGLGLRLIYFSYDVKMKEKGDIPEGYSVSREKKERFSLILESASTNQTSMYLCASNRHPTYNEQFFGPGTRLTVL.

This clone was seen more than once but under ten times. This chain's CDR3 is CASSPGPYSGNTIYF. Written as DNA, the CDR3 is TGTGCCAGCAGTCCTGGGCCCTACTCTGGAAACACCATATATTTT. The V gene is TRBV6-1, the J gene TRBJ1-3; no reliable D call. Trimming pared 5 bases from V and 0 bases from J, leaving 11 bases between. The length of the CDR3 is 15 residues. Germline CDR1 is MNHNS and CDR2 is SASEGT.

The chain employs TRBV4-1 and TRBJ2-7; TRBD1 might be the D (6 bases). V shed 0 bases and J shed 3 bases, with 21 bases lying between them. Per the germline V gene, CDR1 is MGHRA and CDR2 is YSYEKL. The CDR3 is made up of 18 amino acids. This chain's CDR3 is CASSQDPIGQILIYEQYF. CDR3 sequence (DNA): TGCGCCAGCAGCCAAGATCCCATAGGACAGATTCTAATCTACGAGCAGTACTTC.

The rearrangement uses TRBV7-3 and TRBJ2-1; TRBD2 agrees at 9 bases. The CDR3 runs 13 residues. V gave up 2 bases and J gave up 9 bases; unmatched junction bases: 2. Per the germline V gene, CDR1 is SGHTA and CDR2 is FQGTGA. CDR3 region: CASSLLAGAEQFF. CDR3 bases: TGTGCCAGCAGCTTATTAGCGGGAGCTGAGCAGTTCTTC.

This chain joins TRBV19 and TRBJ1-5; the D gene is possibly TRBD1 (5 bases). This CDR3 is built from 14 residues. Germline V CDR1 and CDR2: LNHDA, SQIVND (reference sequence). The V end was cut by 5 bases, the J end by 6 bases, with 14 bases between. For the CDR3, the DNA is TGTGCCAGTAGTGGGGGGGGTGGAGGTCAGCCCCAGCATTTT. Translation gives CASSGGGGGQPQHF. The variable domain in full, with the rest retrieved from reference TRBV19 and TRBJ1-5, is DGGITQSPKYLFRKEGQNVTLSCEQNLNHDAMYWYRQDPGQGLRLIYYSQIVNDFQKGDIAEGYSVSREKKESFPLTVTSAQKNPTAFYLCASSGGGGGQPQHFGDGTRLSIL.

This chain links TRBV6-4 with TRBJ2-1; 12 nucleotides agree with TRBD2. Germline V CDR1 and CDR2: MRHNA, SNTAGT. The CDR3 has 17 residues. V dropped 0 bases and J dropped 8; count of bases not matched to a gene: 8. The chain's CDR3 is CASSDSPSGGAGDEQFF. CDR3 nucleotide sequence: TGTGCCAGCAGTGACTCCCCTAGCGGGGGGGCCGGGGATGAGCAGTTCTTC.

The chain is built from TRBV10-3 and TRBJ2-2; 7 bases align to TRBD1. Germline-derived CDR1 and CDR2 are ENHRY and SYGVKD. V gave up 3 bases and J gave up 4 bases; unmatched junction bases: 5. CDR3 length equals 15 residues. CDR3 sequence reads: CAISERGLGTGELFF. The CDR3 region has the DNA TGTGCCATCAGTGAAAGGGGGCTGGGCACCGGGGAGCTGTTTTTT.

J is TRBJ2-2 and V is TRBV2; 7 bases map to TRBD1. J gave up 9 bases and V 9 bases, and 16 bases lay outside the gene matches. Germline V gene lookup returns CDR1 SNHLY and CDR2 FYNNEI. The CDR3 totals 15 residues. CDR3 sequence (DNA): TGTGCCAGAAAGGCGCCAGGGGGATCCTCCCGGGAGCTGTTTTTT. Encoded protein: CARKAPGGSSRELFF.

The gene calls are TRBV28 and TRBJ2-3; TRBD1 aligns across 12 bases. The CDR3 runs 19 residues. V shed 6 bases and J 1 base; nucleotides not matched to a gene: 14. In germline, CDR1 is MDHEN, CDR2 SYDVKM. In nucleotides, the CDR3 is TGTGCCAGCAGCCCCGCCGGGACAGGGGGCGCGTGGCGCACAGATACGCAGTATTTT. Encoded protein: CASSPAGTGGAWRTDTQYF.

The V and J genes are TRBV5-6 and TRBJ2-5; 8 bases map to TRBD1. The CDR3 totals 13 residues. CDR1 is SGHDT, CDR2 YYEEEE, per germline. Trimming took 3 bases from V and 4 from J; bases not matched to a gene: 2. DNA of the CDR3: TGTGCCAGCAGCTACGACAGGGGAGAGACCCAGTACTTC. Protein product: CASSYDRGETQYF.

This sequence joins TRBV28 and TRBJ1-5; weak D call: TRBD1 (5 bases). The V and J ends lost 5 bases and 4 bases respectively, with 12 bases between them. The germline gives CDR1 MDHEN, CDR2 SYDVKM. CDR3 length: 14 residues. This chain's CDR3 is CASSLLGGNQPQHF. In DNA, the CDR3 is TGTGCCAGCAGTCTATTGGGGGGGAATCAGCCCCAGCATTTT.

This clone appeared once. J is TRBJ2-7 and V is TRBV20-1; TRBD2 matches 7 bases. This CDR3 spans 11 amino acids. CDR1 and CDR2 from the germline V gene are DFQATT and SNEGSKA (reference sequence). Trimming took 6 bases from V and 6 from J; bases not matched to a gene: 5. This chain's CDR3 is CSAAPGGEQYF. The DNA of the CDR3 is TGCAGTGCCGCTCCGGGGGGCGAGCAGTACTTC.

Note on this clone: The same CDR3 is also encoded by other DNA sequences in this sample. This chain connects TRBV7-2 to TRBJ2-7; 9 nucleotides line up with TRBD2. Trimming at V came to 2 bases and at J to 4 bases, leaving 6 bases not matched to a gene. This CDR3 is built from 15 residues. Germline V gives CDR1 SGHTA, CDR2 FQGNSA. This chain's CDR3 is CASSLLAGGPYEQYF. The CDR3 nucleotides are TGTGCCAGCAGCTTACTGGCGGGAGGGCCATACGAGCAGTACTTC.

V gene TRBV7-3 combines with J gene TRBJ1-1; D ambiguous. The CDR3 is 13 amino acids. V was cut by 0 bases and J by 4 bases, with 6 bases left in between. Germline CDR1 is SGHTA and CDR2 is FQGTGA. The CDR3 nucleotides are TGTGCCAGCAGCTTAACATGGAGCACTGAAGCTTTCTTT. It specifies CASSLTWSTEAFF.

The CDR3 DNA reads as TGCGCCAGCAGCCAAGGGACGGGGGGCTACACCTTC. This translates into CASSQGTGGYTF. The chain recombines TRBV4-3 with TRBJ1-2; no reliable D call. With 1 base removed from V and 8 bases from J, the gap between germline ends came to 8 bases. The CDR3 loop spans 12 amino acids. Germline V gene lookup returns CDR1 LGHNA and CDR2 YSLEER.